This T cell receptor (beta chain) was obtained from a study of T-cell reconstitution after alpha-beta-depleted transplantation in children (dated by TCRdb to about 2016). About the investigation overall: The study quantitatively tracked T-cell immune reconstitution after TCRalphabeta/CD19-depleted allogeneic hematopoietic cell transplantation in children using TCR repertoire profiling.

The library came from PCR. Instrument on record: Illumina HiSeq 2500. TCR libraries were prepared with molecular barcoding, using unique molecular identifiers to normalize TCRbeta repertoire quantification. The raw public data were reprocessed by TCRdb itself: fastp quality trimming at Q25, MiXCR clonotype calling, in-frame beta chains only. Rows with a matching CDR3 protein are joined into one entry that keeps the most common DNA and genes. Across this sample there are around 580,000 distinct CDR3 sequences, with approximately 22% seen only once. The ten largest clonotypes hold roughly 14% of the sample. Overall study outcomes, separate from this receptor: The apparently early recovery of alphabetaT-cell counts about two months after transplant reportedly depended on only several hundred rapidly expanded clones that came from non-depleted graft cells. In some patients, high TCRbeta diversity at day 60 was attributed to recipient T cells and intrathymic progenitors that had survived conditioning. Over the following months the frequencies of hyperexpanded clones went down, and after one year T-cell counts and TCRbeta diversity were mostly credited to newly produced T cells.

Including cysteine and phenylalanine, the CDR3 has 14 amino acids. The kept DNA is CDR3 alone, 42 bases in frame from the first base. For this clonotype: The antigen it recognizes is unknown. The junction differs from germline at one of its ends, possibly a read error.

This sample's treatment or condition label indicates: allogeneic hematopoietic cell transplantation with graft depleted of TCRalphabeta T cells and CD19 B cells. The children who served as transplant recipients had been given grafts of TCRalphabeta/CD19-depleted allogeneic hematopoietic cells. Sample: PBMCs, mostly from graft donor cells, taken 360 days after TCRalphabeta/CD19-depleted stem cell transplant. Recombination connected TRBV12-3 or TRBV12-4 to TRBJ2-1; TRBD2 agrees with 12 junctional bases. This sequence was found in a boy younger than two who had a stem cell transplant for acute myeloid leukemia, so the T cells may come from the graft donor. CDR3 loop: CASSLAGGPGEQFF. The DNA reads TGTGCCAGCAGTCTAGCGGGGGGGCCGGGTGAGCAGTTCTTC.